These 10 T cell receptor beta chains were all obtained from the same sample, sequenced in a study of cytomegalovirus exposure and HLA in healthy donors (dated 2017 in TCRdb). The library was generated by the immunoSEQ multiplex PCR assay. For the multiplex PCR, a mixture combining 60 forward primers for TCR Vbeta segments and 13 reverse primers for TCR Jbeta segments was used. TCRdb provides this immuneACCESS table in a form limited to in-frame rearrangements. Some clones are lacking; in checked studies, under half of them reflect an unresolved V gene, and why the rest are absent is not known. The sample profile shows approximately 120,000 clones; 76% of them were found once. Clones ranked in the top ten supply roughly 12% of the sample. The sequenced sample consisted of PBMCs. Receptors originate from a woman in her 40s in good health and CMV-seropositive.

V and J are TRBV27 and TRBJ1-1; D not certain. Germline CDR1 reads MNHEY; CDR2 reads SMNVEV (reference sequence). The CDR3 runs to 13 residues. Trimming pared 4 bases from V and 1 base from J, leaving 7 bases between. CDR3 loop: CASSWARNTEAFF. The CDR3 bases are TGTGCCAGCAGTTGGGCGAGGAACACTGAAGCTTTCTTT.

CDR3 nucleotide sequence: TGTGCCAGCAGCTTTAAGGGGCAGGCAGGGAATCACGAGCAGTACTTC. Residues: CASSFKGQAGNHEQYF. The gene calls are TRBV7-9 and TRBJ2-7; TRBD1 might be the D (5 bases). The CDR3 is 16 residues long. Deletions cut 3 bases from V and 5 bases from J, with 20 bases between. Per germline, CDR1 SEHNR and CDR2 FQNEAQ (reference sequence).

This CDR3 reads CASSLREETQYF. CDR3 sequence (DNA): TGTGCCAGCAGCTTGCGGGAGGAGACCCAGTACTTC. The chain is built from TRBV7-8 and TRBJ2-5; 7 nucleotides match TRBD2. CDR1 is SGHVS and CDR2 is FQNEAQ in the germline V gene. The V segment lost 3 bases and the J segment 5 bases; nucleotides outside the gene matches: 0. This CDR3 spans 12 amino acids.

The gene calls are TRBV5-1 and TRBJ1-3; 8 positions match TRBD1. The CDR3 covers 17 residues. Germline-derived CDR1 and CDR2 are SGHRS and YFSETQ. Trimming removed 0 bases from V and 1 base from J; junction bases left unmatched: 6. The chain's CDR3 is CASSLGGTGFSGNTIYF. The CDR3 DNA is TGCGCCAGCAGCTTGGGTGGGACAGGATTTTCTGGAAACACCATATATTTT.

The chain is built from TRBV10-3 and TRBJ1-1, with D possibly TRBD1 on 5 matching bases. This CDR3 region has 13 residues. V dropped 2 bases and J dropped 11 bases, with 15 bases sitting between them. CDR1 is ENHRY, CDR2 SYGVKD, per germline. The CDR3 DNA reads TGTGCCATCAGTGAGGAATATGGGGGGGAGGCTTTCTTT. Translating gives CAISEEYGGEAFF.

CDR3 sequence: CASSLEAGAQYNEQFF. CDR3 bases: TGTGCCAGCAGCTTAGAAGCGGGGGCTCAGTACAATGAGCAGTTCTTC. This chain connects TRBV13 to TRBJ2-1; 8 bases line up with TRBD2. J gave up 4 bases and V 1 base, and 6 bases lay outside the gene matches. The CDR3 totals 16 residues. CDR1 PRHDT and CDR2 FYEKMQ come from the germline V gene (reference sequence).

CDR3 in amino acids: CASSLGDSFGRPQHF. DNA of the CDR3: TGCGCCAGCAGCCTCGGCGACAGCTTTGGGCGGCCCCAGCATTTT. V is TRBV5-1 and J is TRBJ1-5, with D possibly matching TRBD1 (5 bases). Germline V lookup: CDR1 SGHRS, CDR2 YFSETQ. The CDR3 loop spans 15 amino acids. V lost 4 bases and J 9 bases, leaving 20 bases between the germline ends.

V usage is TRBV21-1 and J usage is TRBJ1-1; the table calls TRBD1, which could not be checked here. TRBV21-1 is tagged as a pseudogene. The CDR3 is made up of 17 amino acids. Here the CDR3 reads CASSKVPGRDMNTEAFF. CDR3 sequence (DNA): TGTGCCAGCAGCAAAGTCCCGGGACGGGACATGAACACTGAAGCTTTCTTT.

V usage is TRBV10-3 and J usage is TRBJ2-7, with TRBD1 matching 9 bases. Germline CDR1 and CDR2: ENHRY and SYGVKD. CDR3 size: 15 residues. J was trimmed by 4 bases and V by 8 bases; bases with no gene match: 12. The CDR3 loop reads CAIRGSDRGSYEQYF. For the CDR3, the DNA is TGTGCCATCCGGGGTTCGGACAGGGGTTCGTACGAGCAGTACTTC.

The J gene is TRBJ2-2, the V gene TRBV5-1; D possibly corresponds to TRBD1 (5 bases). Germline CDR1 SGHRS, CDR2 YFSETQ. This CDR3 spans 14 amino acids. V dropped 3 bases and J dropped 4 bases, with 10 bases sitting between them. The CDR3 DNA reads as TGCGCCAGCAGCTCGACAGAAGCCACCGGGGAGCTGTTTTTT. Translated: CASSSTEATGELFF.